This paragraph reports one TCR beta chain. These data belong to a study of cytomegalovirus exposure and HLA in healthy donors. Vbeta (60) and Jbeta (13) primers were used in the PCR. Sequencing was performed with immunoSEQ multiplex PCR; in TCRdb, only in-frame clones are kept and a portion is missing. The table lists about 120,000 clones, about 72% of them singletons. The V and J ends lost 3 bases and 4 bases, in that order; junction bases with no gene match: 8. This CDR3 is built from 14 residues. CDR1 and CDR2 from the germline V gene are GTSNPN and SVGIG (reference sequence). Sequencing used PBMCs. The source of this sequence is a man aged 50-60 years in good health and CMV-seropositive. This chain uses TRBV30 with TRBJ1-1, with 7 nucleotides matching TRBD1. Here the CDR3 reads CAWSIQGSGTEAFF. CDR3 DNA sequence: TGTGCCTGGAGCATACAGGGGTCGGGCACTGAAGCTTTCTTT.